Given below is one T cell receptor (beta chain) in context. The CDR3 is made up of 15 amino acids. Trimming shortened V by 7 bases and J by 6 bases, and 17 bases separated the two germline ends. Germline CDR1 and CDR2: KGHDR and SFDVKD. MiXCR, run by TCRdb on the 5' RACE reads, gives a single entry per CDR3 protein. This sample has 70,000 to 95,000 distinct CDR3 sequences, with over 12% found just once. This sample is part of a study of early T cells in non-severe SARS-CoV-2 infection. The sequenced sample consisted of whole blood. The sequence derives from an adult who was a healthcare worker with PCR-confirmed SARS-CoV-2 infection or an uninfected control (not recorded which). V is TRBV24-1 and J is TRBJ2-2; D unresolved. CDR3 nucleotide sequence: TGTGCCACCAGCCGGCGAGAACGAGACGCCGGGGAGCTGTTTTTT. The encoded protein is CATSRRERDAGELFF.